Below are 13 T cell receptor beta chains sequenced from a single sample in a study of PD-1 blockade in classical Hodgkin lymphoma. Time point specified: cycle 4 day 1 (C4D1), after five to seven weeks of nivolumab. Patients all relapsed after autologous stem cell transplantation, and there was variation in brentuximab vedotin exposure. Investigators isolated CD4+ T cells from thawed PBMCs through magnetic negative selection. Libraries were prepared by immunoSEQ multiplex PCR; TCRdb keeps only in-frame clonotypes and omits some of them. The sample consists of 25,000 to 30,000 clones, 80% to 90% of them appearing once. Source: CD4+ T cells from blood, taken before the fourth cycle of nivolumab. The receptor set was obtained from a human donor with classical Hodgkin lymphoma.

J is TRBJ1-1 and V is TRBV27, with 7 bases identical to TRBD1. With 6 bases clipped from V and 4 bases from J, the junction kept 14 bases outside the gene matches. Per the germline V gene, CDR1 is MNHEY and CDR2 is SMNVEV (reference sequence). The CDR3 totals 16 residues. DNA for the CDR3: TGTGCCAGCAGCCACGACAGGGCCCCTCCGAGCACTGAAGCTTTCTTT. This translates into CASSHDRAPPSTEAFF.

V is TRBV5-1 and J is TRBJ2-3; either TRBD1 or TRBD2 may supply D (5 bases each). CDR1 SGHRS and CDR2 YFSETQ come from the germline V gene. Trimming took 3 bases from V and 5 from J, leaving 10 bases between them. The CDR3 sequence is 13 residues long. CDR3: CASSSRGKDTQYF. The CDR3 DNA is TGCGCCAGCAGCTCACGGGGCAAAGATACGCAGTATTTT. The entire variable domain, with the rest obtained from reference TRBV5-1 and TRBJ2-3, is as follows: KAGVTQTPRYLIKTRGQQVTLSCSPISGHRSVSWYQQTPGQGLQFLFEYFSETQRNKGNFPGRFSGRQFSNSRSEMNVSTLELGDSALYLCASSSRGKDTQYFGPGTRLTVL.

The chain combines TRBV15 with TRBJ2-1; 7 nucleotides line up with TRBD1. V trimming: 6 bases; J trimming: 2 bases; junction bases outside the gene matches: 4. The V gene's germline CDR1 is LNHNV and CDR2 YYDKDF (reference sequence). This CDR3 is 14 amino acids long. The CDR3 loop reads CATRDRRTYNEQFF. In nucleotides, the CDR3 is TGTGCCACCAGGGACAGGCGGACCTACAATGAGCAGTTCTTC.

The chain recombines TRBV27 with TRBJ1-2; D possibly corresponds to TRBD1 (6 bases). The ends were cut back, 5 bases at V and 4 bases at J, with 14 bases in the middle. The CDR3 contains 14 residues. Germline CDR1 MNHEY, CDR2 SMNVEV (reference sequence). The CDR3 sequence is CASSKQGVSYGYTF. Here the CDR3 DNA reads TGTGCCAGCAGTAAACAGGGTGTCAGCTATGGCTACACCTTC.

This clone was recorded once. The J gene is TRBJ2-3, the V gene TRBV5-1; the D call may be TRBD1 or TRBD2 (5 bases each). With 1 base removed from V and 2 bases from J, the gap between germline ends came to 11 bases. CDR3 length: 15 amino acids. The germline CDR1 and CDR2 sequences are SGHRS and YFSETQ. The CDR3 region has the DNA TGCGCCAGCAGCTTGCGTGGGGGAAACACAGATACGCAGTATTTT. Protein: CASSLRGGNTDTQYF. The complete variable domain, with remaining parts taken from reference TRBV5-1 and TRBJ2-3, reads KAGVTQTPRYLIKTRGQQVTLSCSPISGHRSVSWYQQTPGQGLQFLFEYFSETQRNKGNFPGRFSGRQFSNSRSEMNVSTLELGDSALYLCASSLRGGNTDTQYFGPGTRLTVL.

This clone turned up a few times. The V gene is TRBV9, the J gene TRBJ1-5; D call uncertain. Trimming took off 0 bases at V and 3 bases at J, with 7 bases between the two ends. Germline loops: CDR1 SGDLS, CDR2 YYNGEE. The CDR3 extends over 14 amino acids. Here the CDR3 DNA reads TGTGCCAGCAGCGTAGGGCAGATCAATCAGCCCCAGCATTTT. It encodes CASSVGQINQPQHF.

This clone was detected only a few times. This rearrangement joins TRBV5-1 to TRBJ1-5, with unresolved D. The CDR3 runs 15 residues. V shed 0 bases and J shed 4 bases, with 11 bases lying between them. Germline values: CDR1 SGHRS, CDR2 YFSETQ. CDR3 DNA: TGCGCCAGCAGCTTGGCGGGCCAGGTGAATCAGCCCCAGCATTTT. Translating it yields CASSLAGQVNQPQHF.

The chain carries TRBV9 and TRBJ1-1, with 7 positions matching TRBD1. Trimming cost V 2 bases and J 3 bases; bases outside gene matches: 4. Germline CDR1 reads SGDLS; CDR2 reads YYNGEE. This CDR3 spans 14 amino acids. DNA of the CDR3: TGTGCCAGCAGCGTTCTTCAGGGGGACACTGAAGCTTTCTTT. This encodes CASSVLQGDTEAFF.

The chain is built from TRBV5-1 and TRBJ2-1; 9 nucleotides line up with TRBD2. Germline lookup yields CDR1 SGHRS and CDR2 YFSETQ. V shed 2 bases, J shed 6 bases, and the junction held 6 bases outside the gene matches. This CDR3 region has 15 residues. CDR3 region: CASSLIAGAFNEQFF. Here the CDR3 DNA reads TGCGCCAGCAGCTTAATAGCGGGGGCCTTCAATGAGCAGTTCTTC.

The chain links TRBV5-1 to TRBJ2-2, with D hard to call. Germline CDR1 is SGHRS and CDR2 is YFSETQ. The CDR3 is made up of 15 amino acids. The V and J ends lost 4 bases and 3 bases respectively, with 13 bases between them. The CDR3 loop reads CASSPVSAYTGELFF. The CDR3, as DNA: TGCGCCAGCAGCCCGGTCTCAGCCTACACCGGGGAGCTGTTTTTT.

V is TRBV6-5 and J is TRBJ1-5, with D tentatively TRBD1 (5 bases). V was cut by 6 bases and J by 9 bases, with 12 bases left in between. The CDR3 is 12 amino acids. CDR1 is MNHEY and CDR2 is SVGAGI in the germline V gene. The CDR3 protein is CASRPNGGPQHF. In DNA, the CDR3 is TGTGCCAGCAGACCCAATGGGGGGCCCCAGCATTTT.

The chain carries TRBV5-1 and TRBJ2-1; 11 bases line up with TRBD2. Looked up from germline, CDR1 is SGHRS and CDR2 is YFSETQ. The trim removed 3 bases at V and 7 bases at J, leaving 6 bases unmatched. The CDR3 totals 15 residues. The CDR3 here is CASSSTGTSGNEQFF. The CDR3 nucleotides are TGCGCCAGCAGCTCTACCGGGACTAGCGGAAATGAGCAGTTCTTC.

The J gene is TRBJ2-2, the V gene TRBV27; 9 nucleotides agree with TRBD2. With 2 bases clipped from V and 1 base from J, the junction kept 5 bases outside the gene matches. The CDR3 is made up of 17 amino acids. Germline V gene sequence: CDR1 MNHEY, CDR2 SMNVEV (reference sequence). The DNA of the CDR3 is TGTGCCAGCAGTTTAGTAGCGGGGGCTTTGAACACCGGGGAGCTGTTTTTT. Translation gives CASSLVAGALNTGELFF.